Listed below are T cell receptor beta chains from one sample, sequenced in a study of T cell responses to AZD1222 COVID-19 vaccine. The repertoire was sequenced with immunoSEQ multiplex PCR; TCRdb's copy has only in-frame clones and lacks some. The sample lists roughly 80,000 clones; roughly nine tenths were seen once. The sequenced sample was peripheral blood, obtained 28 days after the second AZD1222 dose. These receptors all come from an adult who received the AZD1222 COVID-19 vaccine. Both conserved end residues are part of each CDR3. Each record gives: clone size, J gene, V gene, D gene, CDR3 DNA, CDR3 protein. D genes are given only for firm matches. Size tells how often a clone was seen (once, few, many) or the class of an expanded clone, and some rows leave it out.

size: once; J: TRBJ1-6; V: TRBV7-9; D: .; DNA: TGTGCCAGCAGCTTTGGAGGGGCGGGAGGTTCACCCCTCCACTTT; CDR3: CASSFGGAGGSPLHF
size: .; J: TRBJ2-5; V: TRBV5-8; D: TRBD2; DNA: TGTGCCAGCAGCCGGGGACTAGTAAGGGAGACCCAGTACTTC; CDR3: CASSRGLVRETQYF
size: .; J: TRBJ1-5; V: TRBV25-1; D: TRBD1; DNA: TGTGCCAGCAGTGAAAATGGGGCAGGGGGTTTGCCCCAGCATTTT; CDR3: CASSENGAGGLPQHF
size: .; J: TRBJ1-1; V: TRBV12-3/TRBV12-4; D: .; DNA: TGTGCCAGCAGACTTACAGGGTTGACTGAAGCTTTCTTT; CDR3: CASRLTGLTEAFF
size: .; J: TRBJ2-5; V: TRBV13; D: .; DNA: TGTGCCAGCAGCTCCCGGGACACCCAGTACTTC; CDR3: CASSSRDTQYF
size: once; J: TRBJ1-1; V: TRBV7-9; D: .; DNA: TGTGCCAGCAGCTTACCGAACATGAACACTGAAGCTTTCTTT; CDR3: CASSLPNMNTEAFF
size: .; J: TRBJ2-7; V: TRBV27; D: TRBD1; DNA: TGTGCCAGCAGGGGGGGTCCCGGGACAGGGATATACGAGCAGTACTTC; CDR3: CASRGGPGTGIYEQYF
size: .; J: TRBJ1-2; V: TRBV12-3/TRBV12-4; D: TRBD1; DNA: TGTGCCAGCATCCGGACAGGGGACTATGGCTACACCTTC; CDR3: CASIRTGDYGYTF
size: .; J: TRBJ2-5; V: TRBV7-6; D: TRBD1; DNA: TGTGCCAGCAGCTTAGCTCCCCCGACAGGGGGTGAGACCCAGTACTTC; CDR3: CASSLAPPTGGETQYF
size: .; J: TRBJ2-7; V: TRBV3-1/TRBV3-2; D: .; DNA: TGTGCCAGCAGCCCCCCCGGTGGGAGCTCCTACGAGCAGTACTTC; CDR3: CASSPPGGSSYEQYF
size: .; J: TRBJ2-5; V: TRBV14; D: .; DNA: TGTGCCAGCAGCCAGGGACGGGAGACCCAGTACTTC; CDR3: CASSQGRETQYF
size: .; J: TRBJ1-1; V: TRBV11-3; D: .; DNA: TGTGCCAGCAGCTTTGGGGGTTATGCTGAAGCTTTCTTT; CDR3: CASSFGGYAEAFF
size: .; J: TRBJ2-2; V: TRBV27; D: TRBD1; DNA: TGTGCCAGCAGTTTATCGATGGGTAGGACAGGGGGCCCTGAGGACACCGGGGAGCTGTTTTTT; CDR3: CASSLSMGRTGGPEDTGELFF
size: .; J: TRBJ2-2; V: TRBV5-4; D: TRBD2; DNA: TGTGCCAGCAGCCCCGGAAGACTAGCGGGCAACACCGGGGAGCTGTTTTTT; CDR3: CASSPGRLAGNTGELFF
size: .; J: TRBJ1-5; V: TRBV7-9; D: .; DNA: TGTGCCAGCAGCTGGGGGGGAGGGGCCCAGCATTTT; CDR3: CASSWGGGAQHF
size: .; J: TRBJ1-5; V: TRBV5-4; D: TRBD1; DNA: TGTGCCAGCAGCTTGGACGGACAGGGGAGCAATCAGCCCCAGCATTTT; CDR3: CASSLDGQGSNQPQHF
size: .; J: TRBJ1-5; V: TRBV5-4; D: .; DNA: TGTGCCAGCAGCTCCCACCCGGGAAGGGGGAATCAGCCCCAGCATTTT; CDR3: CASSSHPGRGNQPQHF
size: once; J: TRBJ1-3; V: TRBV19; D: .; DNA: TGTGCCAGTAGTACCGACAGGCTCTCTGGAAACACCATATATTTT; CDR3: CASSTDRLSGNTIYF
size: .; J: TRBJ1-1; V: TRBV6-5; D: .; DNA: TGTGCCAGCAGTTACGAGTCAGGGACTGAAGCTTTCTTT; CDR3: CASSYESGTEAFF
size: .; J: TRBJ1-2; V: TRBV5-1; D: TRBD1; DNA: TGCGCCAGCAGCTTGGCCAGTGGGACAGGCTATGGCTACACCTTC; CDR3: CASSLASGTGYGYTF